The T cell receptor (beta chain) under discussion was sequenced for a study of blood T cell repertoires in COVID-19. Study as a whole: Samples of COVID-19 (acute and convalescent) were obtained from the United States, Italy and Spain. Sample material is recorded as cDNA or gDNA derived from T cells, B-cell-depleted T cells, or PBMCs.

Per the original methods: Counts of nucleated cells, estimated from reference gene primer amplification, were obtained. The method was immunoSEQ multiplex PCR; TCRdb's version includes in-frame clones alone and lacks a portion of them. From that table come the V and J calls and clone size; the DNA was used to work out D and trimming. The sample has more than 200,000 clones; 88% are singletons. The germline V and J ends were trimmed by 2 bases and 8 bases, with 6 bases remaining between them. Germline lookup yields CDR1 SGHVS and CDR2 FQNEAQ. CDR3 length: 11 residues. This TCR was recovered from a man in his 70s with acute or convalescent COVID-19. Sequencing input: peripheral blood. This chain links TRBV7-8 with TRBJ1-1, with D perhaps matching TRBD1 (6 bases). The CDR3 nucleotides are TGTGCCAGCAGCTTACAGGGGGAAGCTTTCTTT. This codes for CASSLQGEAFF.